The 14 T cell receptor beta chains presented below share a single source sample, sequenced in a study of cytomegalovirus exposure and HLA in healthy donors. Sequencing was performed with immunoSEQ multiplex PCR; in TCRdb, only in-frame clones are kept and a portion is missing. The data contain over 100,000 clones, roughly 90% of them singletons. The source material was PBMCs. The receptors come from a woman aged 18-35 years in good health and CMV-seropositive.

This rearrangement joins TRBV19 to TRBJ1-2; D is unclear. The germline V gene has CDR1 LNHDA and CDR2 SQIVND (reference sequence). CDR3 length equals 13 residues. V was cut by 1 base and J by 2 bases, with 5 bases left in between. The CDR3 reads CASSIVRNYGYTF. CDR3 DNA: TGTGCCAGTAGTATAGTCAGAAACTATGGCTACACCTTC.

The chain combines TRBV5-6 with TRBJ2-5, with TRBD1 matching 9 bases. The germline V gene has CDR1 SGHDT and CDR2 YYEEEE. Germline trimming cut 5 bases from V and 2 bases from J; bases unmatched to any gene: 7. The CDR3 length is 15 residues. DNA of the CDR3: TGTGCCAGCAGGTCGGACAGGGGCCCTCAAGAGACCCAGTACTTC. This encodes CASRSDRGPQETQYF.

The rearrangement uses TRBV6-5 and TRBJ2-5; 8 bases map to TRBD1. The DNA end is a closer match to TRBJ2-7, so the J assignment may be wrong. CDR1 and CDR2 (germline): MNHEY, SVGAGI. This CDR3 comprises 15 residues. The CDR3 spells CASSWAGTGDYEQYF. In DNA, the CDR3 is TGTGCCAGCAGTTGGGCCGGGACAGGAGACTACGAGCAGTACTTC.

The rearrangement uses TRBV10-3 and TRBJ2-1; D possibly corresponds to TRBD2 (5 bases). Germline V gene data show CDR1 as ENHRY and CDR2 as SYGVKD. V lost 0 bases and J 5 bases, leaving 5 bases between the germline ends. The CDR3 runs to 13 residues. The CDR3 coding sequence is TGTGCCATCAGTGAGTCCGGGGACAATGAGCAGTTCTTC. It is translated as CAISESGDNEQFF.

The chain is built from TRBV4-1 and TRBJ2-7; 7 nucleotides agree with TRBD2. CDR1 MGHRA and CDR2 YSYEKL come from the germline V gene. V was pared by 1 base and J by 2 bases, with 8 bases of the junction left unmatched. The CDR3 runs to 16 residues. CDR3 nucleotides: TGCGCCAGCAGCCAAGCCCTGGGAGGGGAGGCCTACGAGCAGTACTTC. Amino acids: CASSQALGGEAYEQYF.

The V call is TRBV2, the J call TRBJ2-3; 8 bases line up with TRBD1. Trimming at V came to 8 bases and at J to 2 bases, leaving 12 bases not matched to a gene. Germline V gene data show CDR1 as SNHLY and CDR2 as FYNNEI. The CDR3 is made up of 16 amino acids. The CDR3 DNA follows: TGTGCCAGCCTTCAAACACAGGGGGGCCACACAGATACGCAGTATTTT. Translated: CASLQTQGGHTDTQYF.

The CDR3 protein is CASSLGGTSGGPSYNEQFF. CDR3 coding DNA: TGCGCCAGCAGCTTGGGGGGGACTAGCGGGGGCCCCTCCTACAATGAGCAGTTCTTC. V usage is TRBV5-1 and J usage is TRBJ2-1; 14 bases line up with TRBD2. Germline-derived CDR1 and CDR2 are SGHRS and YFSETQ. This CDR3 comprises 19 residues. V gave up 0 bases and J gave up 0 bases; unmatched junction bases: 5. The variable domain in full, completed from reference TRBV5-1 and TRBJ2-1, reads KAGVTQTPRYLIKTRGQQVTLSCSPISGHRSVSWYQQTPGQGLQFLFEYFSETQRNKGNFPGRFSGRQFSNSRSEMNVSTLELGDSALYLCASSLGGTSGGPSYNEQFFGPGTRLTVL.

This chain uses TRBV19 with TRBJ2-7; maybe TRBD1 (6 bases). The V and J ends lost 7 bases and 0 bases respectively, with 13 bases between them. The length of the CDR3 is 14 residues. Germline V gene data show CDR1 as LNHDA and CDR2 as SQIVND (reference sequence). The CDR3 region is CASMPGASSYEQYF. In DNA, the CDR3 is TGTGCCAGTATGCCAGGGGCGAGCTCCTACGAGCAGTACTTC.

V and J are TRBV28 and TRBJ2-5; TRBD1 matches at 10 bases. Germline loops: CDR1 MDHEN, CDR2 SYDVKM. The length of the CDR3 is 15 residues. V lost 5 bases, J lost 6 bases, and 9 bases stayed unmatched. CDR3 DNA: TGTGCCAGCAGTCCCGGGACAGGGGAATCGCAGACCCAGTACTTC. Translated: CASSPGTGESQTQYF.

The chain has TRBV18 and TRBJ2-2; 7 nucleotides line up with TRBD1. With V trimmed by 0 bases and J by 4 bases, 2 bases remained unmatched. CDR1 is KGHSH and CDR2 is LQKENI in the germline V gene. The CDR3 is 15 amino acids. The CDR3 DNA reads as TGTGCCAGCTCACCACCGGGACAGATCACCGGGGAGCTGTTTTTT. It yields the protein CASSPPGQITGELFF.

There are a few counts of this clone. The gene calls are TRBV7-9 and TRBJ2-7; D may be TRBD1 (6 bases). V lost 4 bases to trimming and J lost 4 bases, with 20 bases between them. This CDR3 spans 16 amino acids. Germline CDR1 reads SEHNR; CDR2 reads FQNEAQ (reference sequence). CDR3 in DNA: TGTGCCAGCAGCTCCACAGGGCAACGGGGCTTATACGAGCAGTACTTC. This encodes CASSSTGQRGLYEQYF.

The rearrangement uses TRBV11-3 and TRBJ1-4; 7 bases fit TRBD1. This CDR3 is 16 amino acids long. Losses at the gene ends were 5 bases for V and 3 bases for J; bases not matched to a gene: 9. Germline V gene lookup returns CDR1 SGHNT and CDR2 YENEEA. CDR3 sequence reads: CASSLRGVGANEKLFF. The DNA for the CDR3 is TGTGCCAGCAGCCTCAGGGGGGTTGGGGCTAATGAAAAACTGTTTTTT.

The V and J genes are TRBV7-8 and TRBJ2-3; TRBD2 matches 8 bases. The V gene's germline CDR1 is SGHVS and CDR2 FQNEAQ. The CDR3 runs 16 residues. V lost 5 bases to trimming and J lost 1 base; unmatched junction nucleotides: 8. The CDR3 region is CASSPAGTSRTDTQYF. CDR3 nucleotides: TGTGCCAGCAGCCCAGCCGGGACTAGTCGCACAGATACGCAGTATTTT.

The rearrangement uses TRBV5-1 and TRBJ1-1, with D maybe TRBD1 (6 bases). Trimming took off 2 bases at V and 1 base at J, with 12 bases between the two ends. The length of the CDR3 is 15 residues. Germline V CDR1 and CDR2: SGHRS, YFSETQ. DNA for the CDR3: TGCGCCAGCAGCTTTAACCCGACAGGGAACACTGAAGCTTTCTTT. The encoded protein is CASSFNPTGNTEAFF. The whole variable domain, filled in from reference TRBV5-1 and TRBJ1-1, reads KAGVTQTPRYLIKTRGQQVTLSCSPISGHRSVSWYQQTPGQGLQFLFEYFSETQRNKGNFPGRFSGRQFSNSRSEMNVSTLELGDSALYLCASSFNPTGNTEAFFGQGTRLTVV.